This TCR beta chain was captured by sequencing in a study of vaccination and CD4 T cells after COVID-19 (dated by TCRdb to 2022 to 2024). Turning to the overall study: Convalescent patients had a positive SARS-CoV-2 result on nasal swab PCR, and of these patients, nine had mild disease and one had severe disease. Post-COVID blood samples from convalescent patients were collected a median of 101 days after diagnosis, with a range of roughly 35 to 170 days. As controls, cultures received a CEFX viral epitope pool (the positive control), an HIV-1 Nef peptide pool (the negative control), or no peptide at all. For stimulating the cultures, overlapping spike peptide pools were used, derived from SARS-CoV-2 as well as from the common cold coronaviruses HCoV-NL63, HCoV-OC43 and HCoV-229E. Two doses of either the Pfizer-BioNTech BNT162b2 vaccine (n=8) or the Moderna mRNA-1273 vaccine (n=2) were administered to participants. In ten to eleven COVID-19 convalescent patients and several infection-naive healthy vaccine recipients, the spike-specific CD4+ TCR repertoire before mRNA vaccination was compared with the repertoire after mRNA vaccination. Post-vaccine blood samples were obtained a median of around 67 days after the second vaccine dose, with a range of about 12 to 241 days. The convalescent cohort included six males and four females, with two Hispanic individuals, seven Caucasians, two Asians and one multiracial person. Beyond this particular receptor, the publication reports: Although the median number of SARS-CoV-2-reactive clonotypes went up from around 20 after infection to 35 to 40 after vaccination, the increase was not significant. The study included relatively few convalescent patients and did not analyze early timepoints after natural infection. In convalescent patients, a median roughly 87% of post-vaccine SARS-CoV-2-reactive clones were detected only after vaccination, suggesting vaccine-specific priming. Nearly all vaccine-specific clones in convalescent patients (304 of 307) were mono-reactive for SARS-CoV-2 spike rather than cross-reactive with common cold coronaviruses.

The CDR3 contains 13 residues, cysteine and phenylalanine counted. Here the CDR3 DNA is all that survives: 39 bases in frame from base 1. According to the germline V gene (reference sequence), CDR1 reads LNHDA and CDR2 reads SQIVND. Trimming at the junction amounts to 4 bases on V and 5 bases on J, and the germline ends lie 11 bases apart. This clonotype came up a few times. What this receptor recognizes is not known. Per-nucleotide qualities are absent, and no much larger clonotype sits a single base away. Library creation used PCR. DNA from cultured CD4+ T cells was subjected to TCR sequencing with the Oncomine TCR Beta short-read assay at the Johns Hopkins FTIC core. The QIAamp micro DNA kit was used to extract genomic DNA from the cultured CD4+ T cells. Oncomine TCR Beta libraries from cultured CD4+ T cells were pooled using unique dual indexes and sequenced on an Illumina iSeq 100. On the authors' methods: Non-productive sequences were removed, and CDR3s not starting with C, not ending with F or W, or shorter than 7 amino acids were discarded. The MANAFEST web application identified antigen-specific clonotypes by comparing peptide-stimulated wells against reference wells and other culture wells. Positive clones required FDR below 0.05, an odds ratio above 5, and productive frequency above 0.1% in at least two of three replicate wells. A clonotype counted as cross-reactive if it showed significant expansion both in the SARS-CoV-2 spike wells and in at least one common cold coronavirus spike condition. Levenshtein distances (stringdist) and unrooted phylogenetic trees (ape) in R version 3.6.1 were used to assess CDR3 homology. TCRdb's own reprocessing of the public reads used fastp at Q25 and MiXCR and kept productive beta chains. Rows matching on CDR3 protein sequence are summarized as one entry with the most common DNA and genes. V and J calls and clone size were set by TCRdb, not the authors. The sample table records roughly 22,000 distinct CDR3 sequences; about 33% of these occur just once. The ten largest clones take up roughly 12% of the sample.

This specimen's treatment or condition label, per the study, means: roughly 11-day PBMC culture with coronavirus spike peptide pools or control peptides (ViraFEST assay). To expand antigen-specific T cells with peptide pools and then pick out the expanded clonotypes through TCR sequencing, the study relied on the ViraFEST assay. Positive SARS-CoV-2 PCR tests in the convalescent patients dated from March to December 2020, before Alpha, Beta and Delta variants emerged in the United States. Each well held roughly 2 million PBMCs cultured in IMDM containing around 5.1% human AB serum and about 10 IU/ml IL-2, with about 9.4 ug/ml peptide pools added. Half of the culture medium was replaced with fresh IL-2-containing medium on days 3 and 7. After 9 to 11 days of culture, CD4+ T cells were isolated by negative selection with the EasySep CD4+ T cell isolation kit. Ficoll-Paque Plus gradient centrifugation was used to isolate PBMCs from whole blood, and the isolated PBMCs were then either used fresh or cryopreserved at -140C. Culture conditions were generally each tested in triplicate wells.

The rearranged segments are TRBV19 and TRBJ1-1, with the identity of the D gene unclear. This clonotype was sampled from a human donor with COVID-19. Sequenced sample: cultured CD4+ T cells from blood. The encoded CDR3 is CASSTSLQTEAFF. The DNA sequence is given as TGTGCCAGTAGTACATCCTTACAGACTGAAGCTTTCTTT.